What follows describes a single T cell receptor beta chain. Its antigen is still unknown. These data originate in a study of CD8+ T cells in alopecia areata. Turning to the study itself: Twice a day, 5 to 10 mg of oral tofacitinib was administered to treated patients.

Study-level findings and limits: Relative to mice, TCR sharing across patients was less clear, a difference possibly HLA-related. Scalp sample data also include resident alphabeta T cells from normal skin.

Investigators isolated RNA and reverse transcribed it into cDNA to act as the sequencing template. TCRdb keeps only in-frame clones here, not all; method: immunoSEQ multiplex PCR. The data hold around 140,000 clones, with around 49% observed a single time. It was from alopecia areata patients that lesional scalp punch biopsies and peripheral blood were collected. This material consisted of CD4+ T cells sorted from blood, taken at week 0. This clonotype was obtained from a human donor with alopecia areata.

The CDR3 bases are TGTGCCATCAGTAACCCGGGGACCGGTCAAGGGTACGAGCAGTACTTC. Protein sequence: CAISNPGTGQGYEQYF. The genes are TRBV10-3 and TRBJ2-7; D is tentatively TRBD1 or TRBD2 (5 bases each). Germline V CDR1 and CDR2: ENHRY, SYGVKD. The CDR3 spans 16 residues. V lost 5 bases, J lost 4 bases, and 21 bases lay in between.